This passage covers 6 T cell receptor beta chains from one sample sequenced in a study of T cell responses to AZD1222 COVID-19 vaccine. The protocol was immunoSEQ multiplex PCR, while the TCRdb copy is restricted to in-frame clones and leaves out a portion. Of roughly 29,000 clones in the sample, roughly 93% were seen once. The sequencing here drew on peripheral blood, taken on day 0 of AZD1222 vaccination. These receptors all come from an adult in good health.

The rearrangement joins TRBV5-1 to TRBJ1-2; D may be TRBD1 (5 bases). Trimming pared 0 bases from V and 8 bases from J, leaving 11 bases between. The CDR3 contains 13 residues. CDR1 SGHRS and CDR2 YFSETQ come from the germline V gene. The CDR3, as DNA: TGCGCCAGCAGCTTGGAAGGGACGCTCGGCTACACCTTC. As protein: CASSLEGTLGYTF.

This rearrangement joins TRBV7-2 to TRBJ2-3, with D perhaps TRBD1 (6 bases). V dropped 6 bases and J dropped 0 bases, with 19 bases sitting between them. The CDR3 extends over 17 amino acids. Germline-derived CDR1 and CDR2 are SGHTA and FQGNSA. CDR3 DNA sequence: TGTGCCAGCAGGACCACCGGGACACCAACTAGCACAGATACGCAGTATTTT. The encoded protein is CASRTTGTPTSTDTQYF.

This clone was picked up a small number of times. V is TRBV28 and J is TRBJ1-6, with a possible D match to TRBD1 (5 bases). Germline V gives CDR1 MDHEN, CDR2 SYDVKM. CDR3 length: 14 amino acids. Trimming shortened V by 5 bases and J by 7 bases, and 12 bases separated the two germline ends. The CDR3 nucleotides are TGTGCCAGCAGTCTCAGAGGGGAAAATTCACCCCTCCACTTT. Its translation is CASSLRGENSPLHF.

The chain joins TRBV27 to TRBJ2-1, with 10 nucleotides matching TRBD2. The CDR3 covers 15 residues. V shed 7 bases and J 8 bases; nucleotides not matched to a gene: 11. CDR1 is MNHEY, CDR2 SMNVEV, per germline (reference sequence). The CDR3 reads CASTPGLAPIDEQFF. CDR3 coding DNA: TGTGCCAGCACCCCGGGACTAGCGCCTATCGATGAGCAGTTCTTC.

The V and J genes are TRBV5-1 and TRBJ1-4; 8 nucleotides agree with TRBD1. Germline V gene lookup returns CDR1 SGHRS and CDR2 YFSETQ. With V trimmed by 4 bases and J by 4 bases, 9 bases remained unmatched. CDR3 length: 16 residues. In DNA form, the CDR3 reads TGCGCCAGCAGCCTGACCTCAGGGGGCATTAATGAAAAACTGTTTTTT. Its translation is CASSLTSGGINEKLFF.

This rearrangement joins TRBV5-1 to TRBJ1-1, with D possibly being TRBD1 (5 bases). Germline values: CDR1 SGHRS, CDR2 YFSETQ. V was cut by 9 bases and J by 5 bases, with 20 bases left in between. CDR3 length: 14 amino acids. The CDR3 nucleotides read TGCGCCACCAACAGGAGGCCCGGGGGGACTGAAGCTTTCTTT. As protein: CATNRRPGGTEAFF.